Each of the 6 T cell receptor beta chains below was sequenced from the same sample in a study of neurological immune-mediated disorders. TCRdb itself ran the 5' RACE reads through MiXCR, one entry per CDR3 protein. The sample has about 14,000 distinct CDR3 sequences, 13% seen once. Material for sequencing was CD8+ T cells from blood. Every receptor here comes from a female donor with HTLV-1-associated myelopathy (HAM/TSP).

This clonotype has ten or more counts. The V and J genes are TRBV7-9 and TRBJ2-2, with D tentatively TRBD1 or TRBD2 (5 bases each). V was clipped by 1 base and J by 7 bases, with 13 bases between them. This CDR3 has 15 amino acids. Germline lookup yields CDR1 SEHNR and CDR2 FQNEAQ (reference sequence). CDR3 nucleotides: TGTGCCAGCAGCTTAGTTTTGGGGGACGGCGGGGAGCTGTTTTTT. This sequence encodes CASSLVLGDGGELFF.

This rearrangement joins TRBV20-1 to TRBJ2-1, with D tentatively TRBD2 (7 bases). The V end was cut by 0 bases, the J end by 9 bases, with 24 bases between. The CDR3 consists of 17 residues. Germline V CDR1 and CDR2: DFQATT, SNEGSKA (reference sequence). Written as DNA, the CDR3 is TGCAGTGCTAGAGATAGGGGGAGGGAGGACCAACCCGGTGAGCAGTTCTTC. Residues: CSARDRGREDQPGEQFF.

The rearrangement links TRBV4-2 to TRBJ2-7; maybe TRBD2 (5 bases). The CDR3 loop spans 13 amino acids. Germline-derived CDR1 and CDR2 are LGHNA and YNFKEQ. Trimming cost V 0 bases and J 6 bases, with 9 bases left between them. CDR3 amino acids: CASSQEVGSEQYF. DNA for the CDR3: TGTGCCAGCAGCCAAGAGGTTGGGAGCGAGCAGTACTTC.

This clonotype was recorded many times. The rearrangement links TRBV7-9 to TRBJ2-1, with 7 bases that match TRBD1. V lost 0 bases and J lost 4; bases outside the gene matches: 3. Germline V gives CDR1 SEHNR, CDR2 FQNEAQ (reference sequence). There are 15 residues in the CDR3. CDR3 in DNA: TGTGCCAGCAGCTTAGCCGGGACAGAGTACAATGAGCAGTTCTTC. It is translated as CASSLAGTEYNEQFF.

This chain connects TRBV10-3 to TRBJ2-7, with D uncertain. The ends were cut back, 7 bases at V and 6 bases at J, with 13 bases in the middle. Germline values: CDR1 ENHRY, CDR2 SYGVKD. This CDR3 spans 12 amino acids. The CDR3 coding sequence is TGTGCCATCAAGGCTGAACAAGGCGAGCAGTACTTC. Encoded protein: CAIKAEQGEQYF.

This clonotype was seen many times. J is TRBJ1-5 and V is TRBV28, with 8 bases fitting TRBD1. This CDR3 spans 15 amino acids. J lost 8 bases, V lost 7 bases, and 13 bases had no gene match. Germline-derived CDR1 and CDR2 are MDHEN and SYDVKM. This chain's CDR3 is CASTLQGVVSEPQHF. DNA of the CDR3: TGTGCCAGCACCCTACAGGGGGTGGTAAGTGAGCCCCAGCATTTT. Looking up the rest from reference TRBV28 and TRBJ1-5 gives the full variable domain: DVKVTQSSRYLVKRTGEKVFLECVQDMDHENMFWYRQDPGLGLRLIYFSYDVKMKEKGDIPEGYSVSREKKERFSLILESASTNQTSMYLCASTLQGVVSEPQHFGDGTRLSIL.